This T cell receptor beta chain is from a study of cytomegalovirus exposure and HLA in healthy donors (dated by TCRdb to about 2017). Regarding the research as a whole: An earlier analysis of approximately 550 of the donors reported 250 to 300 Gb of sequence data and approximately 110 million unique TCR beta sequences from roughly 200 million T cells. An early release that covered some 640 HLA-typed donors contained about 300 gigabases of sequencing data and 70 million to 100 million unique TCR sequences. Of the 300 to 450 genotyped donors, 75% to 85% were placed in the genetic ancestry cluster associated with self-reported Caucasian donors. The aim of the study was to test whether cataloging public T cell receptors could identify signatures of past pathogen exposure. The study profiled the T cell repertoires of 500 to 800 subjects by immunosequencing and related them to cytomegalovirus serostatus. Along with the roughly 700-subject first cohort, a separate validation cohort of over a hundred different subjects was used. To predict cytomegalovirus infection status, the study brought together high-throughput TCR immunosequencing, statistical association of individual TCRs with disease status, and machine learning. A later analysis re-analyzed previously published TCR beta repertoires from hundreds of donors and added high-resolution HLA genotyping to study TCR occurrence patterns. Rather than using new phenotypic data, the later analysis identified candidate immune exposures from TCR beta sequences and from how often those sequences occurred across donors. An earlier analysis of around 540 of the donors applied high-throughput TCR beta sequencing to assess whether each TCR beta V gene segment acted as functional or pseudogenic. Donor age, sex, ethnicity and CMV serostatus were compiled alongside the repertoire data. Genome-wide SNP genotypes for about 55% of the 666 donors were used in a later genetic analysis, which treated that subset as a discovery cohort. Every discovery cohort repertoire had been produced on one sequencing platform. Both class I and class II loci were covered by HLA typing, at four-digit resolution. The number of donors typed differed by locus, with 629-630 for A, B, C, DRB1 and DQB1, roughly 520 for DQA1, 600 to 610 for DPA1, and 450 to 480 for DPB1. Roughly five DR-DQ haplotypes were handled as single units for association and clustering because linkage in the cohort was strong. On average, around 240,000 unique TCR beta nucleotide sequences were sequenced per donor among several hundred genotyped donors of the cohort, with 15% to 20% of those sequences being non-productive.

Notes on this clone: What this receptor recognizes is not known.

The research as a whole found: In a later analysis, several top co-occurrence clusters were reported to appear linked to parvovirus B19, influenza, CMV and Epstein-Barr virus. In this cohort, only TCR beta chains were sequenced, and detectable features were limited by the absence of alpha or paired-chain data. Strong co-occurrence of HLA alleles, especially DR and DQ, made assigning TCR associations to individual alleles difficult. V-gene and J-gene trimming of TCR beta chains was associated with a missense DCLRE1C variant in a later genetic analysis, and the association was replicated in an independent cohort. A group of highly shared sequence variants was considered likely to be a technical artifact of the sequencing pipeline. An earlier analysis of around 540 of the donors showed that most TCR beta V segments appeared in productive rearrangements either about 90% or about 30% of the time, which broadly matched IMGT annotations. Linkage disequilibrium might explain the correlated functional status among segregating V segments, but an unknown experimental factor could not be excluded. It was suggested by the authors that the approach could potentially be generalized to other disease states and immunological phenotypes. According to a later analysis, most CMV-associated TCR beta chains appeared to be HLA-restricted, and the HLA associations seemed to be driven largely by CMV exposure. In vitro tests confirmed that a few of the cytomegalovirus-associated TCR beta chains recognize cytomegalovirus antigens. In the study, 150 to 200 TCR beta chains were listed as associated with cytomegalovirus. Some IMGT-functional V segments, including TRBV6-2 and TRBV6-3, could not be told apart with the 87-base-pair reads, so those segments were excluded. A further reported finding was that TCR beta sequences accurately predicted the HLA-A and HLA-B alleles for most subjects in the first cohort. For the cohort, immune exposure information was limited to CMV serostatus. In a later analysis, more than 15,000 TCR beta sequences were associated with specific HLA alleles at a false discovery rate of 0.05. In a later genetic analysis, fewer N-insertions in productive TCRs were reported among donors in an Asian-associated ancestry cluster than the approximately 710-donor mean. According to a later analysis, TCR association rates differed among HLA loci, with DRB1 alleles showing the most associated TCRs and HLA-C alleles showing the fewest. The earlier analysis of 587 of the donors excluded seventeen rarely observed V segments, including chromosome 9 orphons, because counts were too low. Presence/absence analyses assumed roughly uniform sequencing depth across donors, an assumption that may not hold. In a later analysis, HLA-associated TCR beta chains were found to be more clonally expanded and to have lower generation probabilities than equally common non-associated chains. Most TCR sequences were observed very rarely across donors, whereas some public TCRs were present in many individuals. Cytomegalovirus status was reported to be diagnosed by the classifier with high specificity and sensitivity in both the original and validation cohorts. Because HLA typing was unavailable for some donors at each locus, only the typed subset was used in association tests.

The cohort was made up of 500 to 850 healthy bone marrow donors. All cohort members were sampled while nominally healthy, although unrecorded immune exposures were likely present. The donor was CMV seronegative and belonged to the group of several hundred seronegative cohort members. A peripheral blood sample was provided by each donor, and peripheral blood mononuclear cells were used for TCR beta sequencing. Genomic DNA extraction from the blood cell samples was performed with the Qiagen DNeasy Blood Extraction Kit. The junction shows trimming of 6 bases on V and 2 bases on J, plus 8 bases between the germline ends. The CDR3 runs 13 residues from the cysteine to the phenylalanine. Here the CDR3 DNA is all that survives: 39 bases in frame from base 1. Sequences SGHTA (CDR1) and FQGNSA (CDR2) are obtained from the germline V gene. The library was produced with the immunoSEQ multiplex PCR assay. For the multiplex PCR, a mixture combining 60 forward primers for TCR Vbeta segments and 13 reverse primers for TCR Jbeta segments was used. The CDR3 region of rearranged TCR beta genes was amplified from genomic DNA by a multiplex PCR assay. Amplified TCR beta libraries were sequenced as 87-base-pair reads on the Illumina HiSeq System. The authors' analysis ran thus. A later analysis counted 75 million to 100 million unique TCR beta chains across the 600 to 850 repertoires, and 10 million to 11 million of these chains were shared by at least two donors. To remove PCR and sequencing errors, raw reads were error-corrected and collapsed into unique sequences using a nearest-neighbor algorithm that merged closely related sequences. To assign V, D and J gene segments, CDR3 sequences were aligned to IMGT reference sequences. For a sequence to be retained, a match of at least six nucleotides was required to both a V gene segment and a J gene segment. A rearrangement counted as productive if the CDR3 had no stop codons and remained in frame with V and J, and every other rearrangement counted as non-productive. CDR3 was defined according to IMGT convention as the region running from the second conserved V-encoded cysteine to the conserved J-encoded phenylalanine. The earlier analysis of 587 of the donors excluded any sequence lacking an unambiguous match to a single V gene segment. In an earlier analysis of approximately 500 of the donors, a V segment was called functional when productive rearrangements were above 56.7%, and segregating when the standard deviation between donors exceeded 5%. A statistical classification framework was developed to diagnose cytomegalovirus status using the catalog of TCR beta chain sequences. V and J gene assignment, in a later analysis, came from comparing TCR nucleotide sequences with IMGT/GENE-DB human TR gene sequences. The TCRdist pipeline was used in a later analysis to assign CDR3 sequences and most-parsimonious VDJ recombination scenarios. In a later analysis, each TCR beta chain was defined by its CDR3 amino acid sequence together with its V-gene family, and reads without a unique V-gene family were excluded. To address suspected cross-contamination and a sequencing artifact, a later analysis removed 592 highly shared, low-generation-probability nucleotide sequences. In a later analysis, a clonal expansion index was calculated for each public chain from normalized within-repertoire ranks of inferred template counts. In a later analysis, generation probabilities were computed using a VDJ recombination model fitted to out-of-frame rearrangements, and the results were checked against IGoR. Hypergeometric tests were used in a later analysis to score TCR-TCR, TCR-HLA and TCR-CMV co-occurrence, with a repertoire-size bias correction applied to the TCR pairs. A later analysis estimated false discovery rates by permuting HLA or CMV assignments 20 times. In a later analysis, co-occurring TCRs were grouped with DBSCAN, and TCRdist sequence similarity was added when clustering was performed within HLA-allele-positive subsets. Repertoires with fewer than 30,000 or more than 120,000 public chains, plus five repertoires with anomalous nucleotide sharing, were excluded from co-occurrence clustering. TCRdb's version of the immuneACCESS table is confined to in-frame rearrangements and falls short of the full clone set. An unresolved V gene accounts for under half of the shortfall where checked; the remainder is of unknown origin. D and trimming were read from the DNA, whereas the V and J calls and clone size are those reported in that table. The sample table gives more than 130,000 clones. The biggest ten clones account for about 2.5% of the sample.

The TCR sequence derives from a man in his forties in good health and CMV-seronegative. What was sequenced was PBMCs. The V and J segments used are TRBV7-2 and TRBJ1-3; too little of a D gene remains to name it. The DNA sequence follows: TGTGCCAGCAGTCCCGCGGCTGGAAACACCATATATTTT. Its product reads: CASSPAAGNTIYF.